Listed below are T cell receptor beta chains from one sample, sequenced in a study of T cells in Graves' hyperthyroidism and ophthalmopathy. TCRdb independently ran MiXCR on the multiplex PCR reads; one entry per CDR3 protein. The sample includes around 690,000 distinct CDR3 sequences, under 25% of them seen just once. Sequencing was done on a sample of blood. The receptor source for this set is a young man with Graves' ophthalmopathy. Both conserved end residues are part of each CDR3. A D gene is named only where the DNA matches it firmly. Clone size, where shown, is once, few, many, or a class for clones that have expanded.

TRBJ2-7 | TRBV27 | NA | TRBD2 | TGTGCCAGCAGTCGGACTAGCGGTTTCTACGAGCAGTACTTC | CASSRTSGFYEQYF
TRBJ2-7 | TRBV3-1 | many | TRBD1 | TGTGCCAGCAGCCCCCACAGGGGGCGGAACGAGCAGTACTTC | CASSPHRGRNEQYF
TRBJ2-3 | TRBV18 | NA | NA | TGTGCCAGCTCACCGCAGGAGAGCACAGATACGCAGTATTTT | CASSPQESTDTQYF
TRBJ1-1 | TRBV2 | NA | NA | TGTGCCAGCCTGTTGGTAAACACTGAAGCTTTCTTT | CASLLVNTEAFF
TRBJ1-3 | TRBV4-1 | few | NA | TGCGCCAGCAGCCATCCGACCCGGGACAAAGGAAACACCATATATTTT | CASSHPTRDKGNTIYF
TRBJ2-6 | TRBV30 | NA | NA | TGTGCCTGGACGGCGGACTCTGGGGCCAACGTCCTGACTTTC | CAWTADSGANVLTF
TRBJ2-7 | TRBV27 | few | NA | TGTGCCAGCAGTCCCCACAGGGACCAAAGCACCTACGAGCAGTACTTC | CASSPHRDQSTYEQYF
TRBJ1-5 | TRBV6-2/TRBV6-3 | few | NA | TGTGCCACCATGGAGGGGTCAGGGCAGCCCCAGCATTTT | CATMEGSGQPQHF
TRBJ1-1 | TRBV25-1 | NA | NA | TGTGCCAGCAGTCACGACAGGTTAACCACTGAAGCTTTCTTT | CASSHDRLTTEAFF
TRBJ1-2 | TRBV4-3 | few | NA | TGCGCCAGCAGCCAAGCCCCCCTCGGCGATGGCTACACCTTC | CASSQAPLGDGYTF
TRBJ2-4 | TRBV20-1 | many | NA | TGCAGTGCTAGTTCGGACAAGGTAGCCAAAAACATTCAGTACTTC | CSASSDKVAKNIQYF
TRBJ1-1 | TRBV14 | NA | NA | TGTGCCAGCAGCCAAGATTGGGGGGGAGCTTTCTTT | CASSQDWGGAFF
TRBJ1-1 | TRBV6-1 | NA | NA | TGTGCCAGCAGTGAATACGTCAGGACGAACACTGAAGCTTTCTTT | CASSEYVRTNTEAFF
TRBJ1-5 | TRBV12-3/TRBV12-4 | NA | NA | TGTGCCAGCAGTGACAGTCGTGATCAGCCCCAGCATTTT | CASSDSRDQPQHF
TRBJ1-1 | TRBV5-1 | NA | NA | TGCGCCAGCAGCTTGGGTGACAAGGGCACTGAAGCTTTCTTT | CASSLGDKGTEAFF
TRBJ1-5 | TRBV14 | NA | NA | TGTGCCAGCAGCCAAATGTCGGGGGGGCCCCAGCATTTT | CASSQMSGGPQHF
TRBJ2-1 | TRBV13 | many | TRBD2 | TGTGCCAGCTCGCGGACTAGCGGGAGGACCTCCTACAATGAGCAGTTCTTC | CASSRTSGRTSYNEQFF
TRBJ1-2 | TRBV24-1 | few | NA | TGTGCCACCAGTGACAGGGGCTATGGCTACACCTTC | CATSDRGYGYTF
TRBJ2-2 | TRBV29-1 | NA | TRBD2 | TGCAGCGTTGAAGGCAGGGCGACTAGCGGGAGGGTGGCCGGGGAGCTGTTTTTT | CSVEGRATSGRVAGELFF
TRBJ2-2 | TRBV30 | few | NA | TGTGCCCGGGGATGGCGGGACACCGGGGAGCTGTTTTTT | CARGWRDTGELFF
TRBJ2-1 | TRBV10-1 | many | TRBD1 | TGCGCCAGCAGTGAATCCGGGACAGGGTCGATCGATGAGCAGTTCTTC | CASSESGTGSIDEQFF
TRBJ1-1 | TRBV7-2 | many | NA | TGTGCCAGCAGCGTTCGGGGGGCGCGAGGCACTGAAGCTTTCTTT | CASSVRGARGTEAFF
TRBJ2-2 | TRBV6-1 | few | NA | TGTGCCAGCAGTTTAAGACCGTACACCGGGGAGCTGTTTTTT | CASSLRPYTGELFF
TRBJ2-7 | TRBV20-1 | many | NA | TGCAGTGCTAGAGATCAAACGGCCAAGCAGTACTTC | CSARDQTAKQYF
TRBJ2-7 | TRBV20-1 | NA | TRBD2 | TGCAGTGCTAGAGCTACTAGCGGTTCCTACGAGCAGTACTTC | CSARATSGSYEQYF